The entry below describes one TCR beta chain. This clone has a handful of counts. The clone's antigen remains unknown. No base-level quality is on record; no much larger clone is a single base apart. This record belongs to a study of beta chain features in type 1 diabetes (dated 2018 in TCRdb). With regard to the full study: Patients and healthy donors did not differ in mean age, gender distribution, total cell number or subset yield. A total of some 110 million sorted cells were examined across all samples, and the number of cells per subset was strongly correlated with RNA yield. The study compared TCRB repertoires of sorted circulating CD4+ T cell subsets between recently diagnosed type 1 diabetes patients and matched healthy donors. Regulatory and stem cell-like memory subsets were isolated from only 8 patients and about eight healthy donors, whereas naive and central memory subsets came from all 30 or so donors. Findings and caveats that apply to the study as a whole: PCR may preferentially amplify shorter templates, but because patient and control samples were amplified and corrected together, any resulting skew would affect both groups equally. At VDJ recombination sites, type 1 diabetes patients had fewer insertions and more deleted nucleotides, which implies abnormalities in thymic rearrangement. Naive, central memory and regulatory TCRB repertoires appeared to be more similar among patients than among healthy donors. Because cDNA was sequenced instead of genomic DNA, highly expressing activated cells could be over-represented, though the groups showed no difference in activation or CD3 levels. Type 1 diabetes patients showed a moderate but significant shortening of TCRB CDR3 length in all four CD4+ subsets. Because the HLA sub-analyses included only small numbers of individuals, any influence of HLA type on TCRB rearrangement was left unresolved.

Each donor gave one peripheral blood draw, averaging approximately 110 mL, which was collected into heparinised tubes. A BD FACSAria II and a panel including CD45RO, CCR7, CD25, CD127, CD95 and CD27 were used to sort naive, central memory, regulatory and stem cell-like memory CD4+ T cells. A purity above 95% was achieved for all sorted populations. PBMCs were separated immediately by Lymphoprep density gradient centrifugation and were stained directly, without being cultured. So that batch effects would be minimized, each experiment stained and sorted samples in pairs, pairing one healthy donor with one patient. All of the isolated RNA was reverse transcribed with the High Capacity cDNA Reverse Transcription Kit, so expressed TCRB transcripts were sequenced. Deep immunoSEQ sequencing was applied to naive, central memory and regulatory T cell samples, giving an average of approximately 3.8 million total reads per sample. Sorted cells were lysed in RLT buffer, and RNA was extracted using DNase-treated RNeasy Micro or Mini kits according to cell number. Each cell subset was processed separately to prevent cross-contamination, with patient and healthy donor samples processed together. The immunoSEQ multiplex PCR was used to amplify TCRB sequences from cDNA, yielding 87-bp fragments that span the CDR3 region. The amplicons were sequenced using the Illumina HiSeq platform. The authors' analysis ran thus. Synthetic template baselines were used to correct PCR bias computationally, reads within Hamming distance 2 were collapsed, and singletons that could not be merged were discarded. Reads were aligned to IMGT to assign V, D and J genes, CDR3 length, and insertions or deletions at six rearrangement sites. Within each subset, clonotype counts were normalized to the number of sorted cells before true diversity and Gini coefficients were calculated with the tcR R package. Repertoire sharing was quantified using the overlap coefficient calculated on TCRB nucleotide sequences. As a proxy for the pre-selection repertoire, out-of-frame TCRB sequences from naive cells were analyzed. TCRdb provides this immuneACCESS table in a form limited to in-frame rearrangements. Some clones are lacking; in checked studies, under half of them reflect an unresolved V gene, and why the rest are absent is not known. That table gives V, J and clone size, and the DNA gave D and trimming. The sample profile shows under 300,000 clones; approximately 25% of them were found once. 0.012% of the sample goes to the ten largest clones.

CDR1 and CDR2 are drawn from the germline V gene: SGHTA, FQGNSA. From the cysteine up to the phenylalanine, the CDR3 has a length of 16 residues. The read is trimmed to its CDR3 DNA, 48 bases read in frame from base 1. Unmatched junction bases come to 11, with V trimmed by 1 base and J by 7 bases. The sequencing input was naive CD4+ T cells from blood. Taken with the paper, the label for cell subset or site translates to: true naive CD4+ T cells. Recombination joined TRBV7-2 with TRBJ2-5; 8 nucleotides in the junction match TRBD2. The TCR comes from a woman in her thirties with type 1 diabetes. The CDR3 reads CASSLETGLAGPTQYF. In nucleotide form, the sequence is TGTGCCAGCAGCTTAGAGACGGGCTTAGCGGGACCGACCCAGTACTTC.